Below are 32 T cell receptor beta chains sequenced from a single sample in a study of T cell changes during pregnancy in multiple sclerosis. Measured with immunoSEQ multiplex PCR; TCRdb has only the in-frame clones, and not every one. The data contain tens of thousands of clones, 85% to 95% of them singletons. Sample: CD4+ T cells from peripheral blood mononuclear cells, taken in the second trimester of pregnancy. These receptors all stem from a female donor with multiple sclerosis, enrolled in a pregnancy study.

The chain joins TRBV9 to TRBJ2-3, with 9 bases fitting TRBD2. V was clipped by 0 bases and J by 2 bases; unmatched bases: 7. This CDR3 has 17 amino acids. The germline V gene encodes CDR1 SGDLS and CDR2 YYNGEE. CDR3 sequence: CASSVAPSGINTDTQYF. Here the CDR3 DNA reads TGTGCCAGCAGCGTAGCTCCTAGCGGGATTAACACAGATACGCAGTATTTT.

V usage is TRBV5-4 and J usage is TRBJ2-1, with TRBD2 identical over 8 bases. This CDR3 has 16 residues. The ends lost 4 bases at V and 6 bases at J; junction bases unmatched: 12. The germline gives CDR1 SGHNT, CDR2 YYREEE (reference sequence). The CDR3 nucleotides are TGTGCCAGCAGCCCCCCGGGGGGGAAGAGCTTCAATGAGCAGTTCTTC. This sequence encodes CASSPPGGKSFNEQFF.

CDR3 in amino acids: CASSRRDSRETQYF. CDR3 nucleotides: TGTGCCAGCAGCCGTCGGGACAGCCGGGAGACCCAGTACTTC. This chain links TRBV6-5 with TRBJ2-5; 7 positions match TRBD1. The CDR3 spans 14 residues. From germline, CDR1 is MNHEY and CDR2 SVGAGI. With 6 bases clipped from V and 5 bases from J, the junction kept 9 bases outside the gene matches.

The rearrangement uses TRBV5-5 and TRBJ1-2, with D perhaps matching TRBD1 (5 bases). The CDR3 runs 17 residues. V was pared by 4 bases and J by 4 bases, with 23 bases between. CDR1 and CDR2 from the germline V gene are SGHKS and YYEKEE (reference sequence). CDR3 in amino acids: CASSQMGRGRQIYGYTF. In DNA form, the CDR3 reads TGTGCCAGCAGCCAGATGGGACGAGGGAGGCAAATCTATGGCTACACCTTC.

J is TRBJ2-5 and V is TRBV30; D unresolved. The V gene lost 3 bases and the J gene lost 5 bases, with 10 bases spanning the gap. CDR1 is GTSNPN and CDR2 is SVGIG in the germline V gene (reference sequence). The CDR3 runs 12 residues. DNA of the CDR3: TGTGCCTGGAGCGTCAACGGGGAGACCCAGTACTTC. Translated, it gives CAWSVNGETQYF.

The V gene is TRBV5-4, the J gene TRBJ2-1; 11 bases match TRBD2. This CDR3 has 16 residues. J was trimmed by 4 bases and V by 4 bases; bases with no gene match: 7. Germline CDR1 reads SGHNT; CDR2 reads YYREEE (reference sequence). The CDR3 DNA reads as TGTGCCAGCAGCCGACAAATAGCGGGGGGGTACAATGAGCAGTTCTTC. Amino acids: CASSRQIAGGYNEQFF.

The J gene is TRBJ1-3, the V gene TRBV7-2, with 7 positions matching TRBD1. CDR3 size: 16 residues. V lost 6 bases to trimming and J lost 2 bases; unmatched junction nucleotides: 10. CDR1 SGHTA and CDR2 FQGNSA come from the germline V gene. CDR3 in DNA: TGTGCCAGCAGTATAGCTGGGCAGGGGGCTGGAAACACCATATATTTT. It specifies CASSIAGQGAGNTIYF.

CDR3 coding DNA: TGCGCCAGCAGCTTGGAGGGACTAGCGGGAGGTGGGGAGACCCAGTACTTC. As protein: CASSLEGLAGGGETQYF. The V call is TRBV5-1, the J call TRBJ2-5, with 15 bases that match TRBD2. Trimming removed 0 bases from V and 5 bases from J; junction bases left unmatched: 5. CDR1 is SGHRS, CDR2 YFSETQ, per germline. The CDR3 spans 17 residues.

This chain links TRBV7-2 with TRBJ2-2; 7 positions agree with TRBD2. CDR1 is SGHTA, CDR2 FQGNSA, per germline. The length of the CDR3 is 16 residues. Unmatched junction bases numbered 7, after V lost 1 base and J lost 5 bases. The CDR3 nucleotides read TGTGCCAGCAGCTTAGTTCTGTGGGGGGGTACCGGGGAGCTGTTTTTT. The encoded protein is CASSLVLWGGTGELFF.

This chain connects TRBV28 to TRBJ1-2, with 7 bases identical to TRBD1. J lost 4 bases, V lost 3 bases, and 2 bases had no gene match. This CDR3 region has 13 residues. Germline values: CDR1 MDHEN, CDR2 SYDVKM. The CDR3 loop reads CASSLTGPYGYTF. The DNA of the CDR3 is TGTGCCAGCAGTTTGACAGGGCCCTATGGCTACACCTTC.

This chain joins TRBV7-9 and TRBJ2-7; D may be TRBD1 (5 bases). CDR1 is SEHNR, CDR2 FQNEAQ, per germline (reference sequence). CDR3 length: 14 amino acids. V dropped 2 bases and J dropped 0 bases, with 8 bases sitting between them. CDR3 loop: CASSLQGSSYEQYF. DNA of the CDR3: TGTGCCAGCAGCTTACAGGGTAGCTCCTACGAGCAGTACTTC.

The rearrangement joins TRBV7-3 to TRBJ1-6, with a tentative D call TRBD1 (6 bases). V was cut by 6 bases and J by 5 bases, with 11 bases left in between. The germline V gene encodes CDR1 SGHTA and CDR2 FQGTGA. The CDR3 spans 14 residues. CDR3 sequence reads: CASSSGENNSPLHF. DNA for the CDR3: TGTGCCAGCAGTTCAGGGGAAAATAATTCACCCCTCCACTTT.

The chain uses TRBV9 and TRBJ1-2, with a tentative D call TRBD1 (5 bases). From germline, CDR1 is SGDLS and CDR2 YYNGEE. Trimming stripped 3 bases from V and 0 bases from J, with 18 bases between. CDR3 length: 17 residues. CDR3 sequence reads: CASSADSRVLANYGYTF. The CDR3, as DNA: TGTGCCAGCAGCGCAGATTCCAGGGTCTTAGCTAACTATGGCTACACCTTC.

This clone was counted a single time. V gene TRBV6-1 combines with J gene TRBJ1-5; 8 nucleotides match TRBD1. With V trimmed by 6 bases and J by 5 bases, 3 bases remained unmatched. The CDR3 totals 13 residues. Germline V gives CDR1 MNHNS, CDR2 SASEGT. The CDR3 sequence: CASSPGQDQPQHF. CDR3 sequence (DNA): TGTGCCAGCAGCCCGGGACAGGATCAGCCCCAGCATTTT.

The rearrangement links TRBV2 to TRBJ1-2, with D perhaps matching TRBD1 (5 bases). In germline, CDR1 is SNHLY, CDR2 FYNNEI. The V gene lost 0 bases and the J gene lost 5 bases, with 10 bases spanning the gap. This CDR3 contains 14 residues. The CDR3 DNA reads as TGTGCCAGCAGTGAAGCGCGGGGGAGGTATGGCTACACCTTC. Protein sequence: CASSEARGRYGYTF.

The chain joins TRBV15 to TRBJ1-3, with 9 bases matching TRBD1. V lost 1 base, J lost 2 bases, and 0 bases stayed unmatched. Germline assignment: CDR1 LNHNV and CDR2 YYDKDF (reference sequence). The CDR3 covers 15 residues. CDR3 in amino acids: CATSRGQGAGNTIYF. In nucleotides, the CDR3 is TGTGCCACCAGCAGAGGACAGGGGGCTGGAAACACCATATATTTT.

The V and J genes are TRBV11-3 and TRBJ1-1; 8 nucleotides line up with TRBD1. CDR1 and CDR2 (germline): SGHNT, YENEEA. Trimming took 5 bases from V and 1 from J; bases not matched to a gene: 3. This CDR3 has 14 amino acids. The DNA of the CDR3 is TGTGCCAGCAGCAATACAGGGGGGAACACTGAAGCTTTCTTT. Translation gives CASSNTGGNTEAFF.

The chain is built from TRBV19 and TRBJ1-2; D gene uncertain. This CDR3 has 16 residues. From germline, CDR1 is LNHDA and CDR2 SQIVND (reference sequence). Deletions cut 1 base from V and 0 bases from J, with 12 bases between. In DNA, the CDR3 is TGTGCCAGTAGTATAGTTGGAGCGCTAGCTAACTATGGCTACACCTTC. As protein: CASSIVGALANYGYTF.

This clone was counted a single time. The V and J genes are TRBV9 and TRBJ2-3, with 10 bases matching TRBD2. CDR3 size: 16 residues. Germline CDR1 reads SGDLS; CDR2 reads YYNGEE. Trimming took 1 base from V and 1 from J; bases not matched to a gene: 3. The CDR3 nucleotides are TGTGCCAGCAGCGTAATAGCGGGAGGAGGCACAGATACGCAGTATTTT. Its translation: CASSVIAGGGTDTQYF. Drawing the rest from reference TRBV9 and TRBJ2-3, the complete variable domain is DSGVTQTPKHLITATGQRVTLRCSPRSGDLSVYWYQQSLDQGLQFLIQYYNGEERAKGNILERFSAQQFPDLHSELNLSSLELGDSALYFCASSVIAGGGTDTQYFGPGTRLTVL.

This clone was observed a single time. The chain is built from TRBV30 and TRBJ1-1; tentative D call: TRBD1 (5 bases). The CDR3 loop spans 13 amino acids. The germline V gene encodes CDR1 GTSNPN and CDR2 SVGIG (reference sequence). With 4 bases removed from V and 3 bases from J, the gap between germline ends came to 12 bases. Written as DNA, the CDR3 is TGTGCCTGGACCCTCGGGGGGTACACTGAAGCTTTCTTT. Translated, it gives CAWTLGGYTEAFF.

This rearrangement joins TRBV28 to TRBJ2-7, with TRBD1 identical over 7 bases. This CDR3 is 15 amino acids long. Losses at the gene ends were 4 bases for V and 3 bases for J; bases not matched to a gene: 9. Germline V lookup: CDR1 MDHEN, CDR2 SYDVKM. CDR3 sequence reads: CASSSPTGPVYEQYF. CDR3 DNA sequence: TGTGCCAGCAGTTCCCCGACAGGGCCTGTCTACGAGCAGTACTTC. Looking up the rest from reference TRBV28 and TRBJ2-7 gives the full variable domain: DVKVTQSSRYLVKRTGEKVFLECVQDMDHENMFWYRQDPGLGLRLIYFSYDVKMKEKGDIPEGYSVSREKKERFSLILESASTNQTSMYLCASSSPTGPVYEQYFGPGTRLTVT.

This chain uses TRBV27 with TRBJ1-1; the D is unclear. CDR1 and CDR2 (germline): MNHEY, SMNVEV (reference sequence). CDR3 length: 15 residues. V shed 3 bases and J shed 3 bases, with 14 bases lying between them. The CDR3 loop is CASSFLSPTYTEAFF. The CDR3 DNA reads as TGTGCCAGCAGTTTTCTTAGTCCAACCTACACTGAAGCTTTCTTT.

The rearrangement links TRBV19 to TRBJ2-7; possible D gene TRBD2, 6 bases. The V and J ends lost 1 base and 2 bases respectively, with 12 bases between them. The CDR3 totals 15 residues. Germline assignment: CDR1 LNHDA and CDR2 SQIVND (reference sequence). The CDR3 loop is CASSIAPLATYEQYF. The DNA of the CDR3 is TGTGCCAGTAGTATAGCCCCACTAGCTACCTACGAGCAGTACTTC.

The chain uses TRBV4-2 and TRBJ2-1; 10 nucleotides line up with TRBD2. This CDR3 spans 16 amino acids. Unmatched junction bases numbered 10, after V lost 1 base and J lost 10 bases. Germline lookup yields CDR1 LGHNA and CDR2 YNFKEQ. In DNA form, the CDR3 reads TGTGCCAGCAGCCAAGGGAGCCTAGCGGGAGTTAAAGAGCAGTTCTTC. It encodes CASSQGSLAGVKEQFF.

The CDR3 region has the DNA TGTGCCAGTAGTATTGATCCGACAGGATATGAGCAGTTCTTC. Translation gives CASSIDPTGYEQFF. V and J are TRBV19 and TRBJ2-1, with a tentative D call TRBD1 (6 bases). Per germline, CDR1 LNHDA and CDR2 SQIVND (reference sequence). V was shortened by 3 bases and J by 8 bases, with 14 bases between the two germline ends. The CDR3 length is 14 residues.

The chain is built from TRBV6-5 and TRBJ2-7; TRBD1 agrees at 8 bases. This CDR3 has 15 residues. V lost 1 base to trimming and J lost 3 bases; unmatched junction nucleotides: 5. Germline V gene data show CDR1 as MNHEY and CDR2 as SVGAGI. CDR3 DNA: TGTGCCAGCAGTTACTACCCCGGACAGGGCTACGAGCAGTACTTC. Its translation is CASSYYPGQGYEQYF.

The chain carries TRBV6-1 and TRBJ2-3; D remains unclear. Trimming removed 3 bases at V and 4 bases at J, with 8 bases between. The CDR3 consists of 13 residues. Germline V gene sequence: CDR1 MNHNS, CDR2 SASEGT. The CDR3 nucleotides read TGTGCCAGCAGTGACGAGGTCTCAGATACGCAGTATTTT. Amino acid sequence: CASSDEVSDTQYF.

The DNA for the CDR3 is TGTGCCAGTCGGAAGACGGGGTTGGCATTCGGTTCACCCCTCCACTTT. Amino acids: CASRKTGLAFGSPLHF. The chain is built from TRBV19 and TRBJ1-6; the D is unclear. CDR1 LNHDA and CDR2 SQIVND come from the germline V gene (reference sequence). This CDR3 has 16 residues. Trimming shortened V by 8 bases and J by 9 bases, and 23 bases separated the two germline ends.

The chain is built from TRBV6-5 and TRBJ1-1; D is undetermined. V shed 2 bases and J shed 6 bases, with 13 bases lying between them. This CDR3 region has 14 residues. Looked up from germline, CDR1 is MNHEY and CDR2 is SVGAGI. The chain's CDR3 is CASSYDIVVAEAFF. DNA for the CDR3: TGTGCCAGCAGTTACGACATTGTAGTCGCTGAAGCTTTCTTT.

This chain joins TRBV7-9 and TRBJ1-2; a weak D match, TRBD1 (6 bases). This CDR3 has 16 amino acids. The V end was cut by 4 bases, the J end by 1 base, with 16 bases between. Germline CDR1 and CDR2: SEHNR and FQNEAQ (reference sequence). CDR3 nucleotides: TGTGCCAGCAGCTCGTATGGGACACTGGGTAACTATGGCTACACCTTC. Its protein product is CASSSYGTLGNYGYTF.

V usage is TRBV27 and J usage is TRBJ2-7; TRBD2 matches at 8 bases. CDR1 and CDR2 (germline): MNHEY, SMNVEV (reference sequence). V lost 4 bases to trimming and J lost 4 bases; unmatched junction nucleotides: 15. CDR3 length: 17 residues. The CDR3 DNA reads TGTGCCAGCAGTTCCGTAATGACTAGCGATCGGGTGTACGAGCAGTACTTC. This encodes CASSSVMTSDRVYEQYF.

The rearrangement links TRBV27 to TRBJ2-2; maybe TRBD2 (6 bases). V was shortened by 4 bases and J by 3 bases, with 12 bases between the two germline ends. Germline V gene data show CDR1 as MNHEY and CDR2 as SMNVEV (reference sequence). The CDR3 consists of 15 residues. CDR3: CASSSPGLYTGELFF. CDR3 DNA sequence: TGTGCCAGCAGTTCGCCGGGACTCTACACCGGGGAGCTGTTTTTT.